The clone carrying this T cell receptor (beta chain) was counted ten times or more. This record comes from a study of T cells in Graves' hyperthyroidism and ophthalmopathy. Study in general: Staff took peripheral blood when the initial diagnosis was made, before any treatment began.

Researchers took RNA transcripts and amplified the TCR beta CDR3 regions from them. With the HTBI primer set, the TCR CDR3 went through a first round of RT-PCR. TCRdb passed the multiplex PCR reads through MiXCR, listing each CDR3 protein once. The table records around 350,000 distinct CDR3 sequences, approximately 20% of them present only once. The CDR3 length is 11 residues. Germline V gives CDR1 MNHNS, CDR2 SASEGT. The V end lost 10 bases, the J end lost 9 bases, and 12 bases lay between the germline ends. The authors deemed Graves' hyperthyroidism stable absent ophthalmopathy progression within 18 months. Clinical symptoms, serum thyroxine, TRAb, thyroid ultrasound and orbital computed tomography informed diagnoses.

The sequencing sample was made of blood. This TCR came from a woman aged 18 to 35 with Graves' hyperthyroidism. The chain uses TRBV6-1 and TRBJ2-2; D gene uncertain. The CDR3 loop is CATSSGWELFF. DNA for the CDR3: TGTGCCACCTCCTCGGGTTGGGAGCTGTTTTTT.